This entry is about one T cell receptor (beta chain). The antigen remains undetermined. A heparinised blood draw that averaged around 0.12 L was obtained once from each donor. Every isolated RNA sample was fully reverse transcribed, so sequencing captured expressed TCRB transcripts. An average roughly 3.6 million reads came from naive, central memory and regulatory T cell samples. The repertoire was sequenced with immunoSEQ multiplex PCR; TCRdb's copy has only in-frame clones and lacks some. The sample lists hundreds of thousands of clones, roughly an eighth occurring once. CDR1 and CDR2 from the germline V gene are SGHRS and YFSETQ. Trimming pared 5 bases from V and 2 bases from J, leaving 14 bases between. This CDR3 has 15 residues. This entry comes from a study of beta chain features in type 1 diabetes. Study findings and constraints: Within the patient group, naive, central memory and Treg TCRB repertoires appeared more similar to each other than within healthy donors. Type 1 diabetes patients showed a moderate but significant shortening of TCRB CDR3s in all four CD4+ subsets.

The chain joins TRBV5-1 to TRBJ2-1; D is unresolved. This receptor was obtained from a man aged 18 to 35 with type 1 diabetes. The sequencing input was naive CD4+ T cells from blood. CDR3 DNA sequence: TGCGCCAGCAGACCTTTAGAGGAACCCTACAATGAGCAGTTCTTC. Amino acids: CASRPLEEPYNEQFF.